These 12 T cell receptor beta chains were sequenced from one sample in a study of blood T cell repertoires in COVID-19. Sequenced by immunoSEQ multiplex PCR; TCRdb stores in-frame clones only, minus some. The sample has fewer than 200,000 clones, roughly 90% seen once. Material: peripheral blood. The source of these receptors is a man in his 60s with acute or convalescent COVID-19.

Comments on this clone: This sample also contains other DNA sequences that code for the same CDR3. The CDR3 nucleotides are TGTGCCAGCAGTGAAGGAGGGTATAGCAATCAGCCCCAGCATTTT. Protein product: CASSEGGYSNQPQHF. V gene TRBV2 combines with J gene TRBJ1-5; D ambiguous. The V and J ends lost 1 base and 0 bases respectively, with 7 bases between them. Germline CDR1 reads SNHLY; CDR2 reads FYNNEI. The CDR3 loop spans 15 amino acids.

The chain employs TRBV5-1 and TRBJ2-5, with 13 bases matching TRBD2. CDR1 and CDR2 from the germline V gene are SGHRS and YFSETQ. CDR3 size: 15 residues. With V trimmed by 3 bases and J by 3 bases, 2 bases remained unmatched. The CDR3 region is CASSSTSGGEETQYF. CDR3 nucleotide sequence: TGCGCCAGCAGCTCCACTAGCGGGGGGGAAGAGACCCAGTACTTC.

CDR3 nucleotides: TGCGCCAGCAGCTTGGTTGCGGGAGGGCTCCAAGAGACCCAGTACTTC. Protein sequence: CASSLVAGGLQETQYF. The chain recombines TRBV5-1 with TRBJ2-5, with 9 nucleotides matching TRBD2. The CDR3 consists of 16 residues. Germline CDR1 and CDR2: SGHRS and YFSETQ. V gave up 0 bases and J gave up 1 base; unmatched junction bases: 4.

The CDR3 sequence: CASSLTGLNSPLHF. The CDR3 DNA follows: TGTGCCAGCAGCTTAACAGGCCTTAATTCACCCCTCCACTTT. The chain employs TRBV11-2 and TRBJ1-6, with D tentatively TRBD1 (5 bases). V was trimmed by 2 bases and J by 6 bases, leaving 8 bases between them. CDR3 length equals 14 residues. The germline CDR1 and CDR2 sequences are SGHAT and FQNNGV. The full variable domain, completed using reference TRBV11-2 and TRBJ1-6, is EAGVAQSPRYKIIEKRQSVAFWCNPISGHATLYWYQQILGQGPKLLIQFQNNGVVDDSQLPKDRFSAERLKGVDSTLKIQPAKLEDSAVYLCASSLTGLNSPLHFGNGTRLTVT.

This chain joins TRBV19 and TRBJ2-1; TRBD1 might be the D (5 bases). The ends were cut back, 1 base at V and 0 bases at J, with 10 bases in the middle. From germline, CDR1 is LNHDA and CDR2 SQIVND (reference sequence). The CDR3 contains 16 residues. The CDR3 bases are TGTGCCAGTAGTATAGTGGGGCTAAGCTCCTACAATGAGCAGTTCTTC. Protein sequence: CASSIVGLSSYNEQFF.

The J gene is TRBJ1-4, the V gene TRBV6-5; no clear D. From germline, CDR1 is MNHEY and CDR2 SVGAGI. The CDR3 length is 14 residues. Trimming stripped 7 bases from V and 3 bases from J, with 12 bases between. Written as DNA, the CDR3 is TGTGCCAGCAACCTCAATCCGGCTAATGAAAAACTGTTTTTT. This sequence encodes CASNLNPANEKLFF.

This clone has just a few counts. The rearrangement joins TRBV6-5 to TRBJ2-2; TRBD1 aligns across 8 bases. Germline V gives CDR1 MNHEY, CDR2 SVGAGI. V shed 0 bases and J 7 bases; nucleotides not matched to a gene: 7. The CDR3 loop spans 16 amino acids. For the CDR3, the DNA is TGTGCCAGCAGTTACTCGGAGCAGGGGGCGCACGGGGAGCTGTTTTTT. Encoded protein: CASSYSEQGAHGELFF.

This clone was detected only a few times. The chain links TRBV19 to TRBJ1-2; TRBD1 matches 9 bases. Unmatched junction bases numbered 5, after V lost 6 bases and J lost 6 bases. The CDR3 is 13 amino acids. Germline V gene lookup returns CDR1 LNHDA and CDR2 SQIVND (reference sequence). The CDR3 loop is CASSGTGSDGYTF. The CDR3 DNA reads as TGTGCCAGTAGCGGGACAGGGTCAGATGGCTACACCTTC.

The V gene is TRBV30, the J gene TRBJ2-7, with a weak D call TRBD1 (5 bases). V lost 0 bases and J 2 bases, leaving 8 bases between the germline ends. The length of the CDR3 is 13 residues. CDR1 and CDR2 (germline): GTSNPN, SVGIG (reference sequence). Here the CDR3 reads CAWSVQATYEQYV. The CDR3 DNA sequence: TGTGCCTGGAGTGTACAGGCGACCTACGAGCAGTACGTC.

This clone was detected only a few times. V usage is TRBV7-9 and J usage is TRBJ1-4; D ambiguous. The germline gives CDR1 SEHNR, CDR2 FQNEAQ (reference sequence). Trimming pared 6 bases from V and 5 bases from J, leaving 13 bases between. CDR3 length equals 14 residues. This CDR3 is CASREGGINEKLFF. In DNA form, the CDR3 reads TGTGCCAGCAGGGAAGGAGGGATAAATGAAAAACTGTTTTTT.

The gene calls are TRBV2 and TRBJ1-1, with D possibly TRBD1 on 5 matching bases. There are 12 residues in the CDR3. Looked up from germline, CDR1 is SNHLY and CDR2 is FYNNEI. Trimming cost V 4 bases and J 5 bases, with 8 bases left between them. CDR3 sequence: CASSGQQTEAFF. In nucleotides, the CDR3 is TGTGCCAGCAGTGGACAGCAAACTGAAGCTTTCTTT.

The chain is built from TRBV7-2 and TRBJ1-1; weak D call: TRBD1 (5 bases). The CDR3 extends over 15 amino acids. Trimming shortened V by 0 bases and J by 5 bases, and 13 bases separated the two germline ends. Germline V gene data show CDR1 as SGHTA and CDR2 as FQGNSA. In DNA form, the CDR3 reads TGTGCCAGCAGCTTAGCGGGGGGTGTAAGGACTGAAGCTTTCTTT. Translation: CASSLAGGVRTEAFF.